The 18 T cell receptor beta chains below all came from one sample that was sequenced in a study of technical replicates of blood from a handful of donors (dated by TCRdb to between 2016 and 2019). Receptor libraries were prepared by the immunoSEQ multiplex PCR assay. TCRdb mirrors the immuneACCESS table, restricted to in-frame sequences. Some clones are absent from its copies; in checked studies, under half trace to an unresolved V gene, and the reason for the others is unknown. In all, the sample holds about 88,000 clones, and approximately 95% of those were seen once. The top ten constitute around 0.3% of the sample. Sequencing input: T cells isolated from PBMCs. These receptors were obtained from a human donor in good health.

This chain uses TRBV27 with TRBJ1-2; TRBD1 matches at 10 bases. Germline V gene sequence: CDR1 MNHEY, CDR2 SMNVEV (reference sequence). This CDR3 has 16 residues. V shed 6 bases, J shed 0 bases, and the junction held 7 bases outside the gene matches. CDR3 in amino acids: CASRQGQGSANYGYTF. CDR3 nucleotide sequence: TGTGCCAGCAGGCAGGGACAGGGGTCAGCTAACTATGGCTACACCTTC.

This rearrangement joins TRBV12-5 to TRBJ2-5; a weak D match, TRBD2 (6 bases). This CDR3 comprises 14 residues. Trimming cost V 1 base and J 5 bases, with 11 bases left between them. Germline CDR1 and CDR2: LGHNT and FRNRAP. The DNA for the CDR3 is TGTGCTAGTGGTTTGGGACTAGATGCCGAGACCCAGTACTTC. Its protein product is CASGLGLDAETQYF. The whole variable domain, filled in from reference TRBV12-5 and TRBJ2-5, reads DARVTQTPRHKVTEMGQEVTMRCQPILGHNTVFWYRQTMMQGLELLAYFRNRAPLDDSGMPKDRFSAEMPDATLATLKIQPSEPRDSAVYFCASGLGLDAETQYFGPGTRLLVL.

This rearrangement joins TRBV27 to TRBJ2-7; 16 nucleotides agree with TRBD2. The CDR3 loop spans 17 amino acids. Trimming cost V 6 bases and J 7 bases; bases outside gene matches: 12. Germline CDR1 MNHEY, CDR2 SMNVEV (reference sequence). CDR3 DNA: TGTGCCAGCAGGTCAGGGACTAGCGGGAGGGGGGATTGGGAGCAGTACTTC. This sequence encodes CASRSGTSGRGDWEQYF.

The rearrangement links TRBV4-2 to TRBJ1-3; 9 positions agree with TRBD1. The CDR3 totals 16 residues. Trimming cost V 2 bases and J 2 bases; bases outside gene matches: 4. CDR1 and CDR2 (germline): LGHNA, YNFKEQ. CDR3 protein: CASSQIQGAPGNTIYF. DNA for the CDR3: TGTGCCAGCAGCCAAATACAGGGGGCGCCTGGAAACACCATATATTTT.

The chain employs TRBV29-1 and TRBJ1-2; D may be TRBD1 (6 bases). This CDR3 comprises 15 residues. Trimming left V 3 bases short and J 4 bases short, with 18 bases between. From germline, CDR1 is SQVTM and CDR2 ANQGSEA. CDR3 protein: CSVEGLYDRFYGYTF. CDR3 nucleotides: TGCAGCGTTGAGGGGCTCTATGACAGGTTCTATGGCTACACCTTC. Together with reference TRBV29-1 and TRBJ1-2, the CDR3 gives the full variable domain: SAVISQKPSRDICQRGTSLTIQCQVDSQVTMMFWYRQQPGQSLTLIATANQGSEATYESGFVIDKFPISRPNLTFSTLTVSNMSPEDSSIYLCSVEGLYDRFYGYTFGSGTRLTVV.

This sequence joins TRBV28 and TRBJ2-1; D not resolved. V was shortened by 1 base and J by 0 bases, with 10 bases between the two germline ends. Germline assignment: CDR1 MDHEN and CDR2 SYDVKM. The CDR3 spans 16 residues. In nucleotides, the CDR3 is TGTGCCAGCAGTTTATCGAGCGAGCCCTCCTACAATGAGCAGTTCTTC. It specifies CASSLSSEPSYNEQFF.

The chain recombines TRBV7-8 with TRBJ1-2; the D gene is possibly TRBD1 (5 bases). Germline V CDR1 and CDR2: SGHVS, FQNEAQ. V lost 5 bases, J lost 8 bases, and 24 bases lay in between. The CDR3 is 16 residues long. This CDR3 reads CASSPFTGKSSEGYTF. As DNA, the CDR3 is TGTGCCAGCAGCCCCTTTACAGGCAAATCTTCGGAGGGCTACACCTTC.

This clone has only one observation. V gene TRBV9 combines with J gene TRBJ2-7; 7 bases line up with TRBD1. Germline assignment: CDR1 SGDLS and CDR2 YYNGEE. This CDR3 is 15 amino acids long. With 2 bases clipped from V and 2 bases from J, the junction kept 7 bases outside the gene matches. This CDR3 is CASSVGTAVTYEQYF. Here the CDR3 DNA reads TGTGCCAGCAGCGTTGGGACAGCTGTTACCTACGAGCAGTACTTC.

The chain joins TRBV28 to TRBJ2-7; 10 bases map to TRBD2. Germline assignment: CDR1 MDHEN and CDR2 SYDVKM. V shed 2 bases and J 3 bases; nucleotides not matched to a gene: 7. This CDR3 has 16 residues. Written as DNA, the CDR3 is TGTGCCAGCAGTTTAGGAGGACTAGCGGTGCACTACGAGCAGTACTTC. Translating gives CASSLGGLAVHYEQYF.

The chain combines TRBV6-1 with TRBJ2-7; D is perhaps TRBD1 (6 bases). CDR3 size: 15 residues. From germline, CDR1 is MNHNS and CDR2 SASEGT. Trimming took 2 bases from V and 2 from J, leaving 13 bases between them. Here the CDR3 DNA reads TGTGCCAGCAGTGAATTGCCAGGGGCGACCTACGAGCAGTACTTC. Amino acids: CASSELPGATYEQYF.

The chain carries TRBV19 and TRBJ1-5; possible D gene TRBD1, 5 bases. Trimming removed 5 bases from V and 6 bases from J, with 17 bases in between. Germline V gene data show CDR1 as LNHDA and CDR2 as SQIVND (reference sequence). The CDR3 runs 15 residues. DNA of the CDR3: TGTGCCAGTAGTTCCCAGGGTACTTTGGGTCAGCCCCAGCATTTT. Its protein is CASSSQGTLGQPQHF.

V gene TRBV25-1 combines with J gene TRBJ2-7; D unclear. Germline-derived CDR1 and CDR2 are MGHDK and SYGVNS. V was trimmed by 1 base and J by 4 bases, leaving 11 bases between them. This CDR3 has 14 amino acids. The CDR3: CASSESRPGYEQYF. DNA of the CDR3: TGTGCCAGCAGTGAATCCCGACCCGGGTACGAGCAGTACTTC.

The CDR3 is CASSQVRTGEGYTF. DNA of the CDR3: TGCGCCAGCAGCCAAGTTAGGACAGGGGAAGGCTACACCTTC. The V gene is TRBV4-1, the J gene TRBJ1-2; 9 bases map to TRBD1. Germline trimming cut 1 base from V and 8 bases from J; bases unmatched to any gene: 5. CDR3 size: 14 residues. Germline-derived CDR1 and CDR2 are MGHRA and YSYEKL.

The chain is built from TRBV7-2 and TRBJ2-7; perhaps TRBD2 as D (6 bases). The length of the CDR3 is 17 residues. The germline gives CDR1 SGHTA, CDR2 FQGNSA. V gave up 2 bases and J gave up 0 bases, with 17 bases separating them. This CDR3 is CASSLPKSGTYSYEQYF. The CDR3 bases are TGTGCCAGCAGCTTACCAAAATCCGGGACTTACTCCTACGAGCAGTACTTC. The full variable domain, with the rest looked up from reference TRBV7-2 and TRBJ2-7, is GAGVSQSPSNKVTEKGKDVELRCDPISGHTALYWYRQSLGQGLEFLIYFQGNSAPDKSGLPSDRFSAERTGGSVSTLTIQRTQQEDSAVYLCASSLPKSGTYSYEQYFGPGTRLTVT.

This chain connects TRBV27 to TRBJ2-5; unclear D gene. The germline gives CDR1 MNHEY, CDR2 SMNVEV (reference sequence). V was cut by 5 bases and J by 5 bases, with 9 bases left in between. The CDR3 spans 12 residues. CDR3 protein: CASSPNSETQYF. CDR3 DNA: TGTGCCAGCAGTCCCAACTCGGAGACCCAGTACTTC.

The rearrangement joins TRBV7-9 to TRBJ1-4; TRBD1 aligns across 7 bases. Unmatched junction bases numbered 1, after V lost 4 bases and J lost 2 bases. The germline V gene has CDR1 SEHNR and CDR2 FQNEAQ (reference sequence). CDR3 length: 14 amino acids. The DNA for the CDR3 is TGTGCCAGCAGCTCGGGACAGACTAATGAAAAACTGTTTTTT. It is translated as CASSSGQTNEKLFF. Full variable domain (remainder filled in from reference TRBV7-9 and TRBJ1-4): DTGVSQNPRHKITKRGQNVTFRCDPISEHNRLYWYRQTLGQGPEFLTYFQNEAQLEKSRLLSDRFSAERPKGSFSTLEIQRTEQGDSAMYLCASSSGQTNEKLFFGSGTQLSVL.

V is TRBV6-6 and J is TRBJ1-1; D is unclear. The CDR3 has 14 residues. V lost 6 bases and J 1 base, leaving 12 bases between the germline ends. Germline V CDR1 and CDR2: MNHNY, SVGAGI (reference sequence). The CDR3 loop reads CASSPLKRNTEAFF. As DNA, the CDR3 is TGTGCCAGCAGCCCCCTGAAGAGGAACACTGAAGCTTTCTTT.

The chain joins TRBV10-3 to TRBJ2-7; a possible D gene is TRBD1 (6 bases). With 0 bases removed from V and 2 bases from J, the gap between germline ends came to 11 bases. This CDR3 is 15 amino acids long. From germline, CDR1 is ENHRY and CDR2 SYGVKD. The CDR3 loop reads CAISESSQGTYEQYF. DNA of the CDR3: TGTGCCATCAGTGAGTCGAGCCAGGGGACCTACGAGCAGTACTTC.